The 25 T cell receptor beta chains below were found in one sample sequenced in a study of blood T cell repertoires in COVID-19. Here immunoSEQ multiplex PCR was the method, and the copy in TCRdb shows in-frame clones only, minus some. The profile shows 300,000 to 400,000 clones, about nine tenths of them singletons. Sequenced material: PBMCs or T cells enriched from blood (not recorded which). All receptors derive from a man aged 60 to 75 who had recovered from COVID-19.

The V call is TRBV5-1, the J call TRBJ1-3; TRBD1 is a possible D gene (6 bases). V was cut by 5 bases and J by 3 bases, with 18 bases left in between. The germline CDR1 and CDR2 sequences are SGHRS and YFSETQ. This CDR3 is built from 16 residues. CDR3: CASRDGAGGGGNTIYF. The CDR3 DNA reads as TGCGCCAGCAGAGATGGAGCTGGGGGCGGTGGAAACACCATATATTTT. The complete variable domain, with remaining parts taken from reference TRBV5-1 and TRBJ1-3, reads KAGVTQTPRYLIKTRGQQVTLSCSPISGHRSVSWYQQTPGQGLQFLFEYFSETQRNKGNFPGRFSGRQFSNSRSEMNVSTLELGDSALYLCASRDGAGGGGNTIYFGEGSWLTVV.

This chain connects TRBV10-3 to TRBJ1-1, with a weak D call TRBD1 (5 bases). The V end lost 2 bases, the J end lost 1 base, and 14 bases lay between the germline ends. CDR1 is ENHRY, CDR2 SYGVKD, per germline. This CDR3 is built from 16 residues. Here the CDR3 DNA reads TGTGCCATCAGTGAGGGGGGACTGAATTGGAACACTGAAGCTTTCTTT. This codes for CAISEGGLNWNTEAFF.

This chain uses TRBV4-3 with TRBJ1-2; TRBD1 is a possible D gene (6 bases). The CDR3 contains 14 residues. Trimming stripped 1 base from V and 5 bases from J, with 11 bases between. The V gene's germline CDR1 is LGHNA and CDR2 YSLEER. The CDR3 DNA reads TGCGCCAGCAGCCAAGGCGGGGGCGGGTATGGCTACACCTTC. The encoded protein is CASSQGGGGYGYTF.

The genes are TRBV28 and TRBJ2-7; a possible D gene is TRBD1 (5 bases). The CDR3 covers 18 residues. Per the germline V gene, CDR1 is MDHEN and CDR2 is SYDVKM. V lost 7 bases and J 4 bases, leaving 29 bases between the germline ends. The CDR3 loop is CASTLSTTYRQRGYEQYF. CDR3 sequence (DNA): TGTGCCAGCACCTTGTCCACTACATACAGGCAAAGAGGTTACGAGCAGTACTTC.

This clone was recorded only once. V is TRBV20-1 and J is TRBJ1-5; TRBD1 might be the D (5 bases). Trimming stripped 3 bases from V and 6 bases from J, with 12 bases between. The length of the CDR3 is 13 residues. CDR1 and CDR2 from the germline V gene are DFQATT and SNEGSKA (reference sequence). For the CDR3, the DNA is TGCAGTGCTAGTTCAGGGTCCGGTCAGCCCCAGCATTTT. This codes for CSASSGSGQPQHF.

The V and J genes are TRBV5-1 and TRBJ1-5; no firm D call. The CDR3 sequence is 14 residues long. Germline V gene lookup returns CDR1 SGHRS and CDR2 YFSETQ. V was shortened by 2 bases and J by 1 base, with 7 bases between the two germline ends. The CDR3 nucleotides are TGCGCCAGCAGCTTTGACAACAGCAATCAGCCCCAGCATTTT. This sequence encodes CASSFDNSNQPQHF.

V usage is TRBV9 and J usage is TRBJ1-2; weak D call: TRBD1 (6 bases). The germline V and J ends were trimmed by 1 base and 8 bases, with 18 bases remaining between them. This CDR3 contains 15 residues. Germline lookup yields CDR1 SGDLS and CDR2 YYNGEE. The CDR3 here is CASSVTGTTTGGYTF. In DNA, the CDR3 is TGTGCCAGCAGCGTAACCGGGACAACAACGGGGGGCTACACCTTC.

The rearrangement links TRBV27 to TRBJ1-5; D uncertain. Germline CDR1 reads MNHEY; CDR2 reads SMNVEV (reference sequence). This CDR3 is built from 12 residues. The ends were cut back, 2 bases at V and 6 bases at J, with 5 bases in the middle. The CDR3 DNA sequence: TGTGCCAGCAGTTTACGGGGTCAGCCCCAGCATTTT. Translating gives CASSLRGQPQHF.

This rearrangement joins TRBV19 to TRBJ1-4, with D perhaps TRBD1 (5 bases). The V and J ends lost 11 bases and 3 bases respectively, with 31 bases between them. The CDR3 loop spans 19 amino acids. In germline, CDR1 is LNHDA, CDR2 SQIVND (reference sequence). CDR3 loop: CAASREEADGGFANEKLFF. In DNA form, the CDR3 reads TGTGCCGCAAGTAGGGAAGAAGCAGATGGGGGGTTCGCTAATGAAAAACTGTTTTTT.

V is TRBV4-1 and J is TRBJ1-2; 7 bases match TRBD1. The CDR3 length is 17 residues. In germline, CDR1 is MGHRA, CDR2 YSYEKL. V trimming: 3 bases; J trimming: 3 bases; junction bases outside the gene matches: 13. DNA of the CDR3: TGCGCCAGCAGCCATAAAATGAGAGGGGGCGTTGACTATGGCTACACCTTC. Translating gives CASSHKMRGGVDYGYTF.

This chain uses TRBV7-6 with TRBJ2-1, with a weak D call TRBD1 (5 bases). V was trimmed by 0 bases and J by 0 bases, leaving 18 bases between them. Germline CDR1 SGHVS, CDR2 FNYEAQ. The CDR3 covers 19 residues. The CDR3 DNA is TGTGCCAGCAGCTTAGCGGGGCACCATCCGTCAAGCTCCTACAATGAGCAGTTCTTC. Its translation is CASSLAGHHPSSSYNEQFF.

The chain uses TRBV15 and TRBJ2-5; 11 nucleotides agree with TRBD2. From germline, CDR1 is LNHNV and CDR2 YYDKDF (reference sequence). The CDR3 has 16 amino acids. Losses at the gene ends were 0 bases for V and 2 bases for J; bases not matched to a gene: 2. In DNA form, the CDR3 reads TGTGCCACCAGCAGAGAGACTAGCGGGATACAAGAGACCCAGTACTTC. This sequence encodes CATSRETSGIQETQYF.

Only one count was recorded for this clone. The chain recombines TRBV5-1 with TRBJ2-5, with 8 bases aligning to TRBD1. Germline V lookup: CDR1 SGHRS, CDR2 YFSETQ. The CDR3 covers 15 residues. J was trimmed by 5 bases and V by 4 bases; bases with no gene match: 10. The CDR3 coding sequence is TGCGCCAGCAGCCCAATAGGACAGGGCGGGGAGACCCAGTACTTC. It yields the protein CASSPIGQGGETQYF.

The J gene is TRBJ2-1, the V gene TRBV15, with 12 positions matching TRBD2. J was trimmed by 6 bases and V by 0 bases; bases with no gene match: 6. Germline CDR1 and CDR2: LNHNV and YYDKDF (reference sequence). CDR3 length equals 17 residues. The CDR3 DNA follows: TGTGCCACCAGCAGAGATATACTAGCGGGGGGATTCAATGAGCAGTTCTTC. This translates into CATSRDILAGGFNEQFF.

The chain recombines TRBV4-2 with TRBJ2-5; D is ambiguous. Per germline, CDR1 LGHNA and CDR2 YNFKEQ. V lost 0 bases and J lost 2, with 10 bases in between. The CDR3 consists of 15 residues. CDR3: CASSQEYARQETQYF. DNA for the CDR3: TGTGCCAGCAGCCAAGAATACGCCAGGCAAGAGACCCAGTACTTC.

This clone came up a few times. The V gene is TRBV6-5, the J gene TRBJ2-6, with D maybe TRBD2 (6 bases). Germline CDR1 MNHEY, CDR2 SVGAGI. The length of the CDR3 is 15 residues. The V gene lost 7 bases and the J gene lost 2 bases, with 12 bases spanning the gap. CDR3 protein: CASTPEGTGANVLTF. For the CDR3, the DNA is TGTGCCAGCACCCCGGAGGGGACTGGGGCCAACGTCCTGACTTTC.

J is TRBJ2-3 and V is TRBV6-5; D is undetermined. V lost 7 bases, J lost 2 bases, and 7 bases lay in between. The germline V gene encodes CDR1 MNHEY and CDR2 SVGAGI. This CDR3 comprises 12 residues. The CDR3 nucleotides read TGTGCCAGCAACCTAAACACAGATACGCAGTATTTT. Translation: CASNLNTDTQYF.

V and J are TRBV29-1 and TRBJ1-1, with 7 bases aligning to TRBD1. Germline lookup yields CDR1 SQVTM and CDR2 ANQGSEA. V lost 5 bases to trimming and J lost 1 base; unmatched junction nucleotides: 4. This CDR3 comprises 13 residues. CDR3 bases: TGCAGCGTTCGAGGGGGCGAGAACACTGAAGCTTTCTTT. Its translation: CSVRGGENTEAFF.

The chain carries TRBV29-1 and TRBJ1-4; the D gene is possibly TRBD1 (6 bases). Germline values: CDR1 SQVTM, CDR2 ANQGSEA. The germline V and J ends were trimmed by 4 bases and 5 bases, with 8 bases remaining between them. The CDR3 is made up of 12 amino acids. CDR3 DNA: TGCAGCGTTGTAGGACAGAATGAAAAACTGTTTTTT. Translating it yields CSVVGQNEKLFF.

As for this clone: The sample contains more than one DNA sequence encoding this CDR3. The V call is TRBV6-5, the J call TRBJ2-7; D is perhaps TRBD2 (5 bases). Trimming removed 0 bases at V and 1 base at J, with 10 bases between. The CDR3 totals 15 residues. Per germline, CDR1 MNHEY and CDR2 SVGAGI. The CDR3 loop is CASSYSTRGSYEQYF. The CDR3 nucleotides read TGTGCCAGCAGTTACTCGACCCGCGGGTCCTACGAGCAGTACTTC.

V usage is TRBV29-1 and J usage is TRBJ2-1; D is perhaps TRBD2 (6 bases). CDR3 length equals 15 residues. Germline V gives CDR1 SQVTM, CDR2 ANQGSEA. V lost 7 bases, J lost 5 bases, and 21 bases lay in between. Written as DNA, the CDR3 is TGCAGCGCCTATGGGACTCCGGCGGCGGACAATGAGCAGTTCTTC. Translated: CSAYGTPAADNEQFF.

The genes are TRBV6-6 and TRBJ2-6; possibly TRBD1 for D (6 bases). Trimming left V 2 bases short and J 4 bases short, with 9 bases between. CDR3 length: 15 amino acids. CDR1 MNHNY and CDR2 SVGAGI come from the germline V gene (reference sequence). CDR3 DNA: TGTGCCAGCAGTTACCAGGGGCCGGGGGCCAACGTCCTGACTTTC. Protein product: CASSYQGPGANVLTF.

As to this clone: This sample also contains other DNA sequences that code for the same CDR3. The J gene is TRBJ2-3, the V gene TRBV9, with 11 positions matching TRBD2. Germline V CDR1 and CDR2: SGDLS, YYNGEE. The junction had 4 bases not matched to a gene; V was cut back by 4 bases and J by 0 bases. The CDR3 extends over 16 amino acids. The CDR3 DNA reads as TGTGCCAGCAGCCCCCTAGCGGGGGGTAGCACAGATACGCAGTATTTT. It yields the protein CASSPLAGGSTDTQYF. Based on the CDR3 plus reference TRBV9 and TRBJ2-3, the full variable domain is DSGVTQTPKHLITATGQRVTLRCSPRSGDLSVYWYQQSLDQGLQFLIQYYNGEERAKGNILERFSAQQFPDLHSELNLSSLELGDSALYFCASSPLAGGSTDTQYFGPGTRLTVL.

The rearrangement links TRBV5-1 to TRBJ2-7; 9 bases map to TRBD1. The germline V gene has CDR1 SGHRS and CDR2 YFSETQ. The CDR3 is 15 amino acids. The trim removed 4 bases at V and 2 bases at J, leaving 7 bases unmatched. CDR3 residues: CASSPLGQGPYEQYF. The CDR3 nucleotides read TGCGCCAGCAGCCCCCTCGGACAGGGGCCCTACGAGCAGTACTTC.

This chain joins TRBV6-1 and TRBJ1-2; D gene unclear. This CDR3 region has 15 residues. Germline V gives CDR1 MNHNS, CDR2 SASEGT. Trimming took 1 base from V and 4 from J, leaving 13 bases between them. CDR3 DNA sequence: TGTGCCAGCAGTGAAGAAACCAAAGCACTCTATGGCTACACCTTC. Encoded protein: CASSEETKALYGYTF.